This T cell receptor (beta chain) is drawn from a study of Ad26.COV2.S vaccination and SARS-CoV-2 variants. General study results and limits: Across vaccine and placebo recipients, the breadth of non-spike TCRs was similar.

The method was immunoSEQ multiplex PCR; TCRdb's version includes in-frame clones alone and lacks a portion of them. The sample records about 320,000 clones, 85% to 90% being singletons. Points on this clone: The antigen remains unidentified.

This CDR3 has 15 amino acids. V lost 5 bases to trimming and J lost 4 bases; unmatched junction nucleotides: 5. CDR1 and CDR2 (germline): SGHDT, YYEEEE. The treatment: some 20 received Ad26.COV2.S at low or high dose, single or two shots; roughly 5 received placebo; per-sample allocation not given. Sampling happened 63 days after the first vaccine or placebo injection. This receptor was identified in a person between 18 and 65 years old who received the Ad26.COV2.S COVID-19 vaccine or a placebo. The sample here was peripheral blood, taken in a trial of Ad26.COV2.S vaccine versus placebo. This chain uses TRBV5-6 with TRBJ2-3, with 12 bases fitting TRBD1. Here the CDR3 DNA reads TGTGCCAGCAGACTAGGGACAGGGGGCTCAGATACGCAGTATTTT. Translated, it gives CASRLGTGGSDTQYF.